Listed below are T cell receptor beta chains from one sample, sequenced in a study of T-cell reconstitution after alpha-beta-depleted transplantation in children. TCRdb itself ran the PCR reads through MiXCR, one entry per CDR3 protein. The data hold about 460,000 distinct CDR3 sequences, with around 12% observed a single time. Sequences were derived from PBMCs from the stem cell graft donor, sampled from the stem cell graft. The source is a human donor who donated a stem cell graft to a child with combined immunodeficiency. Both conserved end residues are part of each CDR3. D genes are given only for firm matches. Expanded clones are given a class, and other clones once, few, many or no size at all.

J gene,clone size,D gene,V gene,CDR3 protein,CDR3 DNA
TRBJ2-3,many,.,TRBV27,CASSPGQDTQYF,TGTGCCAGCAGCCCAGGGCAAGATACGCAGTATTTT
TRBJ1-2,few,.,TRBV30,CAWTRGPNYGYTF,TGTGCCTGGACCAGGGGCCCTAACTATGGCTACACCTTC
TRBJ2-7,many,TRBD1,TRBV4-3,CASSQERFVGQTYEQYF,TGCGCCAGCAGCCAAGAAAGGTTTGTGGGACAGACTTACGAGCAGTACTTC
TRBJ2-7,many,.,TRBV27,CASSLSGLEQYF,TGTGCCAGCAGTTTATCAGGGCTTGAGCAGTACTTC
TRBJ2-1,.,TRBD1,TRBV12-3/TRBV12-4,CASFSGQGGEQFF,TGTGCCAGCTTCTCAGGACAGGGTGGTGAGCAGTTCTTC
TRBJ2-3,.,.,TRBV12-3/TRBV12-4,CASSLMLASRGDTQYF,TGTGCCAGCAGTCTGATGCTAGCTAGTCGGGGAGATACGCAGTATTTT
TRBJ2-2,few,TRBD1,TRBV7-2,CASSPRTGTNTGELFF,TGTGCCAGCAGCCCGCGGACAGGGACCAACACCGGGGAGCTGTTTTTT
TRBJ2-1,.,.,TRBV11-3,CASSLARAYNEQFF,TGTGCCAGCAGCTTGGCCAGGGCCTACAATGAGCAGTTCTTC
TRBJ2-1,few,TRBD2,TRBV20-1,CSDRLAGESEQFF,TGCAGTGATAGACTAGCGGGAGAGAGTGAGCAGTTCTTC
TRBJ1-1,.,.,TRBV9,CASSMDLNTEAFF,TGTGCCAGCAGCATGGACCTGAACACTGAAGCTTTCTTT
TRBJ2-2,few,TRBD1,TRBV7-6,CASSTGGNTGELFF,TGTGCCAGCAGCACAGGGGGTAACACCGGGGAGCTGTTTTTT
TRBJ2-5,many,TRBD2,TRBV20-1,CSARGDQETQYF,TGCAGCGCTCGGGGGGATCAAGAGACCCAGTACTTC
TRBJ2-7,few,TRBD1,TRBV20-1,CRSGGAGYEQYF,TGCAGGTCAGGGGGCGCAGGATACGAGCAGTACTTC
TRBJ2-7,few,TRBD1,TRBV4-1,CASSQDSDRGGLYEQYF,TGCGCCAGCAGCCAAGATTCGGACAGGGGAGGTCTCTACGAGCAGTACTTC
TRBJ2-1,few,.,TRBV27,CASSFLRDAHNEQFF,TGTGCCAGCAGTTTCCTCCGGGATGCCCACAATGAGCAGTTCTTC
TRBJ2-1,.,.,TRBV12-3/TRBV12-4,CASTPDGSNEQFF,TGTGCCAGCACCCCAGATGGTAGCAATGAGCAGTTCTTC
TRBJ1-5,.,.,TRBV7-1,CASSSAPFTPLSYSNQPQHF,TGTGCCAGCAGCTCAGCCCCGTTCACGCCGCTCTCTTATAGCAATCAGCCCCAGCATTTT
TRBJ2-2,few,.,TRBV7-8,CASRRDVTTGELFF,TGTGCCAGCAGACGGGATGTGACGACCGGGGAGCTGTTTTTT
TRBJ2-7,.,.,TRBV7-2,CASSFSASRDYEQYF,TGTGCCAGCAGCTTTTCCGCTAGCCGTGACTACGAGCAGTACTTC
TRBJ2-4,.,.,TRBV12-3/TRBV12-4,CASSFARDRGKNIQYF,TGTGCCAGCAGTTTTGCCCGGGACCGAGGCAAAAACATTCAGTACTTC
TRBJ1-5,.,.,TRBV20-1,CSASFGAVNQPQHF,TGCAGTGCTAGTTTCGGGGCAGTCAATCAGCCCCAGCATTTT
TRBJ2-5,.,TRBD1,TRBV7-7,CASSIGTGGAETQYF,TGTGCTAGCAGCATCGGGACAGGGGGCGCGGAGACCCAGTACTTC